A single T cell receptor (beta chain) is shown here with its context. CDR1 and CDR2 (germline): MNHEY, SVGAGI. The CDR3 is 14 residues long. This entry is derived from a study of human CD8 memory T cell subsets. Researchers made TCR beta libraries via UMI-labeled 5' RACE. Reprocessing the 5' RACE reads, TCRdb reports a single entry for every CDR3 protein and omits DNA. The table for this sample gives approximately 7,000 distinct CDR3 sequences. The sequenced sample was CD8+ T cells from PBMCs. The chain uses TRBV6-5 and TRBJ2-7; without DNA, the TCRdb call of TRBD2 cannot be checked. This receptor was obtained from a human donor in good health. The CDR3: CASSGVAGAYEQYF.